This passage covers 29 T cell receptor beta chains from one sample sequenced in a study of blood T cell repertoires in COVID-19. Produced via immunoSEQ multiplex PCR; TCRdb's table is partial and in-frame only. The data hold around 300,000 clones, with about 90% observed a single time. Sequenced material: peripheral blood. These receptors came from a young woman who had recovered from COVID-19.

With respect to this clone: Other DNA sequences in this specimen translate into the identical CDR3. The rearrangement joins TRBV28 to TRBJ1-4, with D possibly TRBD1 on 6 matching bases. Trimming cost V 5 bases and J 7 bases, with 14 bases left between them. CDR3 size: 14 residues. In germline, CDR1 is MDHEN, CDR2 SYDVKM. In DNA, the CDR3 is TGTGCCAGCAGTGGGGGGAGGGGGGTTGAAAAACTGTTTTTT. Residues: CASSGGRGVEKLFF. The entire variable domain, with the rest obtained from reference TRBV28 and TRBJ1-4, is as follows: DVKVTQSSRYLVKRTGEKVFLECVQDMDHENMFWYRQDPGLGLRLIYFSYDVKMKEKGDIPEGYSVSREKKERFSLILESASTNQTSMYLCASSGGRGVEKLFFGSGTQLSVL.

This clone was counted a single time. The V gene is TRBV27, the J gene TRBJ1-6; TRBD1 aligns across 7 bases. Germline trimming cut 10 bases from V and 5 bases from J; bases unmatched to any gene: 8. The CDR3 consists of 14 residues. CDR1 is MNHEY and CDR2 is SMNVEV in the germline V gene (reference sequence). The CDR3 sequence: CATRRGQNNSPLHF. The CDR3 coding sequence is TGTGCCACGCGGCGGGGACAGAATAATTCACCCCTCCACTTT.

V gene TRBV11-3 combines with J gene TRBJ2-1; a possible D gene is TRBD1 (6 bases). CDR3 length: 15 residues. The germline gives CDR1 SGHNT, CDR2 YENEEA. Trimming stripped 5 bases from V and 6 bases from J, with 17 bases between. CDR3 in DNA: TGTGCCAGCAGCCTCCAGGGGATTGGAGGCAATGAGCAGTTCTTC. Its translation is CASSLQGIGGNEQFF.

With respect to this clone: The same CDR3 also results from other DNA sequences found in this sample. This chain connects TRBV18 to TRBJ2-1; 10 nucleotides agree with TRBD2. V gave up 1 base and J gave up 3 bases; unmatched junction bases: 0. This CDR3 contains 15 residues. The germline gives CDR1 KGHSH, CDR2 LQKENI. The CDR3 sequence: CASSPLAGGYNEQFF. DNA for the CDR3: TGTGCCAGCTCACCACTAGCGGGGGGCTACAATGAGCAGTTCTTC.

The CDR3: CASSLKDRGRSGEKLFF. CDR3 in DNA: TGTGCCAGCAGCTTGAAGGACAGGGGCCGATCAGGGGAAAAACTGTTTTTT. The rearrangement joins TRBV5-4 to TRBJ1-4, with 9 bases lining up with TRBD1. V lost 1 base and J lost 8; bases outside the gene matches: 12. Germline-derived CDR1 and CDR2 are SGHNT and YYREEE (reference sequence). CDR3 length: 17 amino acids.

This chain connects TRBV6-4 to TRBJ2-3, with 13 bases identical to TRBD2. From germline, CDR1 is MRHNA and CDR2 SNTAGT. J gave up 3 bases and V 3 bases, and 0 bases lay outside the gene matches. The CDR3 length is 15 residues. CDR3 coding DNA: TGTGCCAGCAGTGAGACTAGCGGGGGGACAGATACGCAGTATTTT. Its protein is CASSETSGGTDTQYF.

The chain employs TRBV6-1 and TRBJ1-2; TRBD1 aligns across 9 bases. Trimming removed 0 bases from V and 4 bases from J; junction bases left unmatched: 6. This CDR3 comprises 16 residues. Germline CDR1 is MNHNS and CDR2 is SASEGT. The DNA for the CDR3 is TGTGCCAGCAGTGAAGCCGGGACAGGGCCCCGCTATGGCTACACCTTC. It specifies CASSEAGTGPRYGYTF.

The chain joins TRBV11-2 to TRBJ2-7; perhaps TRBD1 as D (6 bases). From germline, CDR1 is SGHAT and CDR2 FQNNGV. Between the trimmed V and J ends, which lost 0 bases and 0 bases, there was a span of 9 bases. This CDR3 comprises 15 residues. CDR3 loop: CASSLDYRDSYEQYF. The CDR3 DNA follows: TGTGCCAGCAGCTTAGACTACAGGGACTCCTACGAGCAGTACTTC.

The CDR3 is CASSFTGEQYF. The CDR3 DNA reads as TGTGCCAGCAGTTTTACGGGGGAGCAGTACTTC. The chain uses TRBV6-6 and TRBJ2-7; the D gene is possibly TRBD2 (5 bases). Germline V lookup: CDR1 MNHNY, CDR2 SVGAGI (reference sequence). The CDR3 consists of 11 residues. Deletions cut 4 bases from V and 7 bases from J, with 8 bases between.

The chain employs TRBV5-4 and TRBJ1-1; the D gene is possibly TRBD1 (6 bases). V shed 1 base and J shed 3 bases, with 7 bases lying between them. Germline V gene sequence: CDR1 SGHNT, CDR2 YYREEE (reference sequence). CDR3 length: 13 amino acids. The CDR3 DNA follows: TGTGCCAGCAGCTTGAACAGGGACACTGAAGCTTTCTTT. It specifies CASSLNRDTEAFF.

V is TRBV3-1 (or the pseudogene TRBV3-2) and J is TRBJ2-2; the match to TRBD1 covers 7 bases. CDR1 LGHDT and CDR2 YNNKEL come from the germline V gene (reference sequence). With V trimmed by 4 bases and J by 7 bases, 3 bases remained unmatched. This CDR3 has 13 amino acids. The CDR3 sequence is CASSRQGLGELFF. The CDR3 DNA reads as TGTGCCAGCAGCCGACAGGGTCTCGGGGAGCTGTTTTTT.

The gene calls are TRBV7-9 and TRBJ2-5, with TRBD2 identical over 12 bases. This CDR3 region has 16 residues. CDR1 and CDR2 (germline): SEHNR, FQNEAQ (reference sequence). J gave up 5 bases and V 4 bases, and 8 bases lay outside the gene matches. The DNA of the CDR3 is TGTGCCAGCAGCTCCGGACTAGCGGGATATGGGGAGACCCAGTACTTC. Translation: CASSSGLAGYGETQYF.

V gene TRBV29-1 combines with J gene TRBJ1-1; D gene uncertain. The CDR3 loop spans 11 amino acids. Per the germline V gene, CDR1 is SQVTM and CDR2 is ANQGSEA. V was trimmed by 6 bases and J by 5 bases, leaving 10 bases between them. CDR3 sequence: CSVRTGTEAFF. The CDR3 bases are TGCAGCGTACGGACGGGGACTGAAGCTTTCTTT.

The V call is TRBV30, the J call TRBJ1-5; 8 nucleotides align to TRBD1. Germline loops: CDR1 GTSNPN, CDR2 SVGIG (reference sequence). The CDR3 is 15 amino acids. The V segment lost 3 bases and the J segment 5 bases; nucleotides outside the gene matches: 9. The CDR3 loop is CAWSSPRTGHQPQHF. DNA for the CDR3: TGTGCCTGGAGCTCACCCAGGACAGGGCATCAGCCCCAGCATTTT. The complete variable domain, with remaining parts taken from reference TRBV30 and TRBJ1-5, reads SQTIHQWPATLVQPVGSPLSLECTVEGTSNPNLYWYRQAAGRGLQLLFYSVGIGQISSEVPQNLSASRPQDRQFILSSKKLLLSDSGFYLCAWSSPRTGHQPQHFGDGTRLSIL.

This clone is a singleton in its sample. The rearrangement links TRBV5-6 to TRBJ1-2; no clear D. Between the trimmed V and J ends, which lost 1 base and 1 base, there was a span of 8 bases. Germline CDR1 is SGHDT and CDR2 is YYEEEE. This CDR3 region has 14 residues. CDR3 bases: TGTGCCAGCAGCTTGAGAGTACTTAACTATGGCTACACCTTC. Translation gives CASSLRVLNYGYTF.

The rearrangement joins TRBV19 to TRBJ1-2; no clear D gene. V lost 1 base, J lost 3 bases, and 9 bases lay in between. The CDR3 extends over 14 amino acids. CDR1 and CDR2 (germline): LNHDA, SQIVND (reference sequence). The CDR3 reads CASSIGGDDYGYTF. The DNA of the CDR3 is TGTGCCAGTAGTATAGGCGGAGATGACTATGGCTACACCTTC.

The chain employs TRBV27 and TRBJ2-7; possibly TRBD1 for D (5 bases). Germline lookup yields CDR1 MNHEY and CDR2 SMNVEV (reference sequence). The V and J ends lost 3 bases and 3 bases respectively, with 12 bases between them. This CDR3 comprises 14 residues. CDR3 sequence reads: CASSFQGSGYEQYF. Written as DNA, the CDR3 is TGTGCCAGCAGTTTCCAGGGATCAGGCTACGAGCAGTACTTC.

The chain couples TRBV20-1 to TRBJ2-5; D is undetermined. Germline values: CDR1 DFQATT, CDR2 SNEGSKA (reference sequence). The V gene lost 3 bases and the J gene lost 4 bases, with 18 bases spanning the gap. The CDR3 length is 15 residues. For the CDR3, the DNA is TGCAGTGCTAGTTTCAAGTTTAGACTCAGAGAGACCCAGTACTTC. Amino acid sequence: CSASFKFRLRETQYF.

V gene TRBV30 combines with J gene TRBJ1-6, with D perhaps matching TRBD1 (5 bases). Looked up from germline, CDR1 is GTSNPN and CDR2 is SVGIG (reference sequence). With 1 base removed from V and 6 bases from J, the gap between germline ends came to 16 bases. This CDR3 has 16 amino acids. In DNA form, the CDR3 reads TGTGCCTGGAGTGCTACCAAAGGGACTGTTAATTCACCCCTCCACTTT. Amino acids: CAWSATKGTVNSPLHF.

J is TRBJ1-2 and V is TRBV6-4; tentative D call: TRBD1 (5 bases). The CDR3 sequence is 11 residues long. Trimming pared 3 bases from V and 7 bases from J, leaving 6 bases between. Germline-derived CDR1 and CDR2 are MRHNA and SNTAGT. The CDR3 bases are TGTGCCAGCAGTGAGGGGGGTGGCTACACCTTC. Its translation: CASSEGGGYTF.

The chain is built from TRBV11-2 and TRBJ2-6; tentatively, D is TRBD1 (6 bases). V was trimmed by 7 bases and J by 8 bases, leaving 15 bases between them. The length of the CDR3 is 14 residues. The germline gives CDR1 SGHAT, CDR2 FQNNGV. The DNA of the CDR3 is TGTGCCAGCACCCACCTAACAGGGACCAACGTCCTGACTTTC. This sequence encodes CASTHLTGTNVLTF.

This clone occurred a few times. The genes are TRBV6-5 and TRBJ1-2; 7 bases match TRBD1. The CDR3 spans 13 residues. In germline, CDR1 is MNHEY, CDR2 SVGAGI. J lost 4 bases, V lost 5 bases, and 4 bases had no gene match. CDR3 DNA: TGTGCCAGCAGTCGAGGGGGCCGCTATGGCTACACCTTC. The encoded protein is CASSRGGRYGYTF.

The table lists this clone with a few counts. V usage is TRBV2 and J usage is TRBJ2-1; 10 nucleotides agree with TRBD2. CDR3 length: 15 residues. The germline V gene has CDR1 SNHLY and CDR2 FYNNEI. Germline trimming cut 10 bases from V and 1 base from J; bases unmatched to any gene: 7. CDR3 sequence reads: CATGGLARSYNEQFF. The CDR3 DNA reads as TGTGCCACCGGGGGACTAGCGAGATCCTACAATGAGCAGTTCTTC.

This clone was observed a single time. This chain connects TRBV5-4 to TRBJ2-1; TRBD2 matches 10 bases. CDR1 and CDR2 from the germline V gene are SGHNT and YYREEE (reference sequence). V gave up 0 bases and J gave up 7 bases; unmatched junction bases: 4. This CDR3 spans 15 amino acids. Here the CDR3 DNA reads TGTGCCAGCAGCTTGGCCCTAGCGGGAGATAATGAGCAGTTCTTC. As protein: CASSLALAGDNEQFF.

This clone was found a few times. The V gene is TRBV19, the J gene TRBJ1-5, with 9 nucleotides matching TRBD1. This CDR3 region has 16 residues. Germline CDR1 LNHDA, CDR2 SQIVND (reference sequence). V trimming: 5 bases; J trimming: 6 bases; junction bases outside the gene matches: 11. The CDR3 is CASSLGRTGVGQPQHF. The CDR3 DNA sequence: TGTGCCAGTAGTCTCGGTAGGACAGGGGTAGGTCAGCCCCAGCATTTT.

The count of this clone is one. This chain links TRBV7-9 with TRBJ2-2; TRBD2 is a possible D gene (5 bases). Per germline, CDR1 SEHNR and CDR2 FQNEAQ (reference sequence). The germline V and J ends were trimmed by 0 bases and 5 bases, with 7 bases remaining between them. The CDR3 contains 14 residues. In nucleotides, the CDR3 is TGTGCCAGCAGCTTAGCCTCGGGGACCGGGGAGCTGTTTTTT. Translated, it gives CASSLASGTGELFF.

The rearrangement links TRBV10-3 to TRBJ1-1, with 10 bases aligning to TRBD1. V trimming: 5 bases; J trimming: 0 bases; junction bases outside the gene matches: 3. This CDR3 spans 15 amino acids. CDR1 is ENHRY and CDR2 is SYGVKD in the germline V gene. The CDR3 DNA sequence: TGTGCCATCAGTAAGGACAGGGGGTTGAACACTGAAGCTTTCTTT. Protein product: CAISKDRGLNTEAFF.

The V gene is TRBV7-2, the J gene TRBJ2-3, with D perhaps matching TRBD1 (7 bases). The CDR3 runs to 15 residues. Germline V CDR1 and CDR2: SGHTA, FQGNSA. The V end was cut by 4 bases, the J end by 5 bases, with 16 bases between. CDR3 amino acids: CASSSRQGGVDTQYF. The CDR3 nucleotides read TGTGCCAGCAGCTCCAGGCAGGGGGGCGTAGATACGCAGTATTTT.

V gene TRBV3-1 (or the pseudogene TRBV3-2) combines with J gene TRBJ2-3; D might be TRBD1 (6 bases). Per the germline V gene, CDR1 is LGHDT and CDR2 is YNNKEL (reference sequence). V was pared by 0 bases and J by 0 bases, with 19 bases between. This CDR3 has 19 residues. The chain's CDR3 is CASSQDGPERDMSTDTQYF. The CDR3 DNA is TGTGCCAGCAGCCAAGACGGGCCGGAAAGGGACATGAGCACAGATACGCAGTATTTT.